The 28 T cell receptor beta chains given below trace back to one sample, sequenced in a study of identical twins. Each CDR3 protein gets one entry after TCRdb re-called the 5' RACE reads with MiXCR. Found here are 750,000 to 950,000 distinct CDR3 sequences, 9% to 15% of them singletons; the top ten hold 1.5% to 2%. This sample also appeared in a second study, on yellow fever vaccine responses in identical twins.

Material: PBMCs. The receptor source for this set is a woman younger than 35 in good health.

Concerning this clonotype itself: An end of the junction differs from the germline gene, which may be a read error. The chain recombines TRBV3-1 with TRBJ2-5, with 12 bases matching TRBD2. This CDR3 is 12 amino acids long. CDR1 and CDR2 from the germline V gene are LGHDT and YNNKEL (reference sequence). CDR3 DNA sequence: TGTGCCAGCAGCTCCCGGACTAGCGGGGCCGACTTC. It specifies CASSSRTSGADF.

V is TRBV12-3 or TRBV12-4 and J is TRBJ2-4, with D perhaps matching TRBD2 (5 bases). V was clipped by 3 bases and J by 7 bases, with 13 bases between them. CDR3 size: 14 residues. The CDR3 nucleotides read TGTGCCAGCAGTTTGAAGCACCGGAGGAACATTCAGTACTTC. Encoded protein: CASSLKHRRNIQYF.

The chain links TRBV3-1 to TRBJ2-5, with D possibly being TRBD2 (6 bases). Trimming shortened V by 4 bases and J by 2 bases, and 17 bases separated the two germline ends. The CDR3 covers 16 residues. Germline CDR1 reads LGHDT; CDR2 reads YNNKEL (reference sequence). The CDR3 DNA follows: TGTGCCAGCAGCCGCGAGGCCGGGAGCGGACAAGAGACCCAGTACTTC. Encoded protein: CASSREAGSGQETQYF.

The CDR3 protein is CASSHGLAEGGDTQYF. DNA of the CDR3: TGTGCCAGCAGCCACGGGCTAGCGGAGGGGGGAGATACGCAGTATTTT. This chain uses TRBV6-1 with TRBJ2-3; maybe TRBD2 (7 bases). The V end was cut by 6 bases, the J end by 5 bases, with 21 bases between. This CDR3 comprises 16 residues. Germline V gene lookup returns CDR1 MNHNS and CDR2 SASEGT.

This clonotype was detected a few times. The CDR3 sequence is CASSLSGGGLAGGPTFF. CDR3 nucleotide sequence: TGTGCCAGCAGCTTAAGTGGTGGTGGACTAGCGGGAGGGCCAACGTTCTTC. V gene TRBV13 combines with J gene TRBJ2-1; 15 positions agree with TRBD2. The CDR3 loop spans 17 amino acids. J was trimmed by 15 bases and V by 2 bases; bases with no gene match: 14. Germline CDR1 PRHDT, CDR2 FYEKMQ (reference sequence).

There are many counts of this clonotype. The gene calls are TRBV7-9 and TRBJ2-5; TRBD1 aligns across 10 bases. CDR1 is SEHNR, CDR2 FQNEAQ, per germline (reference sequence). This CDR3 is built from 15 residues. Trimming took 5 bases from V and 2 from J; bases not matched to a gene: 5. CDR3 bases: TGTGCCAGCAGCAAGTGGACAGGGGGTCAAGAGACCCAGTACTTC. It specifies CASSKWTGGQETQYF.

The chain combines TRBV11-3 with TRBJ2-7; D ambiguous. The CDR3 sequence is 15 residues long. Deletions cut 5 bases from V and 4 bases from J, with 18 bases between. Per the germline V gene, CDR1 is SGHNT and CDR2 is YENEEA. CDR3 DNA sequence: TGTGCCAGCAGCGAACAGCCGCCCCAACTTTACGAGCAGTACGTC. It encodes CASSEQPPQLYEQYV.

This clonotype was seen only a few times. The chain employs TRBV2 and TRBJ1-1, with D hard to call. Germline V CDR1 and CDR2: SNHLY, FYNNEI. The CDR3 is 13 residues long. Trimming pared 6 bases from V and 4 bases from J, leaving 12 bases between. This chain's CDR3 is CASRQLGPTEAFF. As DNA, the CDR3 is TGTGCCAGCAGACAACTTGGCCCCACTGAAGCTTTCTTT.

This clonotype was seen only a few times. The rearrangement links TRBV28 to TRBJ1-5; D unclear. Trimming left V 5 bases short and J 3 bases short, with 14 bases between. Germline assignment: CDR1 MDHEN and CDR2 SYDVKM. The CDR3 loop spans 15 amino acids. The CDR3 spells CASSLGVLPNQPQHF. In nucleotides, the CDR3 is TGTGCCAGCAGTCTCGGAGTGCTTCCCAATCAGCCCCAGCATTTT. The complete variable domain, with remaining parts taken from reference TRBV28 and TRBJ1-5, reads DVKVTQSSRYLVKRTGEKVFLECVQDMDHENMFWYRQDPGLGLRLIYFSYDVKMKEKGDIPEGYSVSREKKERFSLILESASTNQTSMYLCASSLGVLPNQPQHFGDGTRLSIL.

This clonotype was counted only a few times. J is TRBJ2-2 and V is TRBV7-3, with D perhaps assigned TRBD1 or TRBD2 (5 bases each). The CDR3 sequence is 14 residues long. V lost 4 bases to trimming and J lost 6 bases, with 12 bases between them. CDR1 is SGHTA, CDR2 FQGTGA, per germline. The CDR3 region is CASSSGSRAGELFF. The CDR3 bases are TGTGCCAGCAGCTCAGGGAGCCGGGCCGGGGAGCTGTTTTTT.

This clonotype was seen ten or more times. The chain uses TRBV6-1 and TRBJ1-1; 7 nucleotides agree with TRBD1. From germline, CDR1 is MNHNS and CDR2 SASEGT. The CDR3 has 14 amino acids. V lost 6 bases and J lost 6; bases outside the gene matches: 10. The CDR3 sequence is CASSRDRVRAEAFF. The CDR3, as DNA: TGTGCCAGCAGCCGCGACAGGGTGAGGGCTGAAGCTTTCTTT.

This clonotype was recorded a few times. The genes are TRBV14 and TRBJ2-6; the D is unclear. The germline V gene has CDR1 SGHDN and CDR2 FVKESK. The CDR3 is made up of 16 amino acids. V lost 2 bases to trimming and J lost 2 bases, with 10 bases between them. The CDR3 here is CASSQYRVAGANVLTF. CDR3 DNA: TGTGCCAGCAGCCAATACCGGGTGGCTGGGGCCAACGTCCTGACTTTC.

The chain joins TRBV14 to TRBJ2-7; D might be TRBD1 (5 bases). V gave up 4 bases and J gave up 2 bases, with 15 bases separating them. The CDR3 has 15 amino acids. Per germline, CDR1 SGHDN and CDR2 FVKESK. The CDR3: CASSPQGYPPYEQYF. CDR3 sequence (DNA): TGTGCCAGCAGCCCTCAGGGCTATCCCCCCTACGAGCAGTACTTC.

The rearrangement links TRBV12-3 or TRBV12-4 to TRBJ2-1; the match to TRBD2 covers 11 bases. This CDR3 spans 16 amino acids. V lost 6 bases and J lost 5; bases outside the gene matches: 9. For the CDR3, the DNA is TGTGCCAGCAGACAAGATACTAGCGGGAGAGACAATGAGCAGTTCTTC. Amino acids: CASRQDTSGRDNEQFF.

This clonotype has more than one count but fewer than ten. The gene calls are TRBV20-1 and TRBJ2-3, with 9 bases aligning to TRBD1. Losses at the gene ends were 3 bases for V and 0 bases for J; bases not matched to a gene: 13. The CDR3 loop spans 18 amino acids. CDR1 DFQATT and CDR2 SNEGSKA come from the germline V gene (reference sequence). In nucleotides, the CDR3 is TGCAGTGCTAGGAACCGGGACAGGGTTTCCTCTAGCACAGATACGCAGTATTTT. Translation gives CSARNRDRVSSSTDTQYF.

This clonotype showed up just a few times. The chain is built from TRBV3-1 and TRBJ2-1; 8 bases fit TRBD2. Germline V gene lookup returns CDR1 LGHDT and CDR2 YNNKEL (reference sequence). The CDR3 consists of 16 residues. Germline trimming cut 4 bases from V and 3 bases from J; bases unmatched to any gene: 8. DNA for the CDR3: TGTGCCAGCAGCCTTACCCGGGGGGGTTTCTACAATGAGCAGTTCTTC. Translating it yields CASSLTRGGFYNEQFF.

This chain joins TRBV20-1 and TRBJ2-3; D possibly corresponds to TRBD2 (7 bases). CDR3 length: 13 amino acids. Germline assignment: CDR1 DFQATT and CDR2 SNEGSKA (reference sequence). V gave up 1 base and J gave up 5 bases, with 10 bases separating them. The chain's CDR3 is CSARVRGLDTQYF. In nucleotides, the CDR3 is TGCAGTGCTAGAGTGCGGGGGCTAGATACGCAGTATTTT.

This clonotype was picked up a small number of times. V is TRBV28 and J is TRBJ2-5; either TRBD1 or TRBD2 may fit D (5 bases each). Germline V gene data show CDR1 as MDHEN and CDR2 as SYDVKM. The CDR3 is 16 residues long. V shed 5 bases and J shed 1 base, with 17 bases lying between them. This CDR3 reads CASSQGGTRTQETQYF. CDR3 in DNA: TGTGCCAGCAGTCAAGGTGGGACCCGCACCCAAGAGACCCAGTACTTC.

The DNA of the CDR3 is TGCAGTGCTATTACTAGCGGGGGGTTTAGGTCAGATACGCAGTATTTT. It yields the protein CSAITSGGFRSDTQYF. The rearrangement links TRBV20-1 to TRBJ2-3, with 12 positions matching TRBD2. The V and J ends lost 4 bases and 4 bases, in that order; junction bases with no gene match: 9. Germline loops: CDR1 DFQATT, CDR2 SNEGSKA (reference sequence). The CDR3 spans 16 residues.

This chain uses TRBV7-9 with TRBJ2-5, with D possibly being TRBD2 (5 bases). Germline assignment: CDR1 SEHNR and CDR2 FQNEAQ (reference sequence). V shed 3 bases and J shed 10 bases, with 12 bases lying between them. This CDR3 comprises 12 residues. CDR3 in amino acids: CASSLMQEGQYF. The CDR3 DNA reads as TGTGCCAGCAGCTTGATGCAAGAGGGCCAGTACTTC.

This clonotype was recorded a few times. The rearrangement links TRBV5-8 to TRBJ2-7; the match to TRBD1 covers 10 bases. The CDR3 runs 12 residues. The trim removed 4 bases at V and 9 bases at J, leaving 4 bases unmatched. The germline V gene has CDR1 SGHTS and CDR2 YDEGEE. The CDR3: CASSQWTGGQYV. The DNA for the CDR3 is TGTGCCAGCAGCCAATGGACAGGGGGGCAGTACGTC.

This clonotype has only a few counts. The chain is built from TRBV21-1 and TRBJ2-7; TRBD1, the table's D call, lacks a check against the DNA. TRBV21-1 is noted as a pseudogene. This CDR3 contains 16 residues. This CDR3 reads CASSKVLRGVSYEQYV. The CDR3 nucleotides are TGTGCCAGCAGCAAAGTCTTACGGGGGGTCTCCTACGAGCAGTACGTC.

This clonotype was seen ten or more times. The CDR3 spells CASSSRLIYSNQPQHF. The CDR3 DNA sequence: TGTGCCAGCAGTTCGAGACTTATCTATAGCAATCAGCCCCAGCATTTT. V and J are TRBV6-2 or TRBV6-3 and TRBJ1-5; no clear D. Trimming pared 4 bases from V and 0 bases from J, leaving 13 bases between. Germline V lookup: CDR1 MNHEY, CDR2 SVGEGT. The CDR3 length is 16 residues.

This clonotype has only a few counts. The V gene is TRBV5-1, the J gene TRBJ2-5; D gene ambiguous. V was pared by 0 bases and J by 1 base, with 7 bases between. Germline lookup yields CDR1 SGHRS and CDR2 YFSETQ. The CDR3 is made up of 14 amino acids. CDR3 sequence reads: CASSLAAVQETQYF. The CDR3 nucleotides are TGCGCCAGCAGCTTGGCGGCAGTCCAAGAGACCCAGTACTTC.

This rearrangement joins TRBV6-6 to TRBJ1-1; D uncertain. Germline V gene data show CDR1 as MNHNY and CDR2 as SVGAGI (reference sequence). V lost 6 bases and J 8 bases, leaving 16 bases between the germline ends. This CDR3 has 13 residues. The CDR3 DNA reads as TGTGCCAGCAGCAGTTTTGGGGTTGCGGAAGCTTTCTTT. As protein: CASSSFGVAEAFF.

This clonotype has only a few counts. The chain recombines TRBV5-1 with TRBJ2-3; 10 nucleotides align to TRBD2. The CDR3 covers 20 residues. Germline CDR1 and CDR2: SGHRS and YFSETQ. V lost 4 bases and J lost 6; bases outside the gene matches: 23. Here the CDR3 reads CASSPGASGSMVDPKDTQYF. The CDR3 region has the DNA TGCGCCAGCAGCCCCGGGGCTAGCGGGAGTATGGTTGACCCTAAGGATACGCAGTATTTT. Full variable domain (outside the CDR3, taken from reference TRBV5-1 and TRBJ2-3): KAGVTQTPRYLIKTRGQQVTLSCSPISGHRSVSWYQQTPGQGLQFLFEYFSETQRNKGNFPGRFSGRQFSNSRSEMNVSTLELGDSALYLCASSPGASGSMVDPKDTQYFGPGTRLTVL.

This clonotype was seen repeatedly, ten times or more. The V gene is TRBV11-2, the J gene TRBJ2-2, with D perhaps TRBD1 or TRBD2 (6 bases each). Germline CDR1 reads SGHAT; CDR2 reads FQNNGV. The CDR3 length is 17 residues. V was shortened by 5 bases and J by 0 bases, with 16 bases between the two germline ends. In nucleotides, the CDR3 is TGTGCCAGCAGCCCCAGAGGGGGGACCCCGAACACCGGGGAGCTGTTTTTT. Encoded protein: CASSPRGGTPNTGELFF.

This clonotype appeared a few times. The chain has TRBV4-1 and TRBJ2-7; D is unclear. The CDR3 covers 16 residues. Deletions cut 5 bases from V and 4 bases from J, with 21 bases between. Germline V lookup: CDR1 MGHRA, CDR2 YSYEKL. In DNA, the CDR3 is TGCGCCAGCAGCTTAACATTGTTGGGTCGGAATTACGAGCAGTACTTC. This translates into CASSLTLLGRNYEQYF.